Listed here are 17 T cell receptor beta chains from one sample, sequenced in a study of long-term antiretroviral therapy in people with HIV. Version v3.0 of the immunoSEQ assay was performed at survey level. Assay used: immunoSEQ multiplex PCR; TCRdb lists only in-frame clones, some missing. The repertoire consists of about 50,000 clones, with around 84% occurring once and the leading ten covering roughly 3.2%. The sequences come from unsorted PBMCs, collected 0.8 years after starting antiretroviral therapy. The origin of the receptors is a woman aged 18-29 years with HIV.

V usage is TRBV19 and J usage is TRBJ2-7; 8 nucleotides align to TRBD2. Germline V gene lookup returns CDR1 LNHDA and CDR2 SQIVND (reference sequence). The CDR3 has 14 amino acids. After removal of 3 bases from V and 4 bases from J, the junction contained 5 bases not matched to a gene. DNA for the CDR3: TGTGCCAGTAGTATGGCTAGCGGGTTTTACGAGCAGTACTTC. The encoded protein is CASSMASGFYEQYF.

The CDR3 nucleotides are TGTGCCAGCAGTCCGGGGACAGGGAAAACCTACGAGCAGTACTTC. This codes for CASSPGTGKTYEQYF. The chain has TRBV27 and TRBJ2-7; 9 bases agree with TRBD1. Germline values: CDR1 MNHEY, CDR2 SMNVEV (reference sequence). With 5 bases clipped from V and 2 bases from J, the junction kept 7 bases outside the gene matches. The CDR3 consists of 15 residues.

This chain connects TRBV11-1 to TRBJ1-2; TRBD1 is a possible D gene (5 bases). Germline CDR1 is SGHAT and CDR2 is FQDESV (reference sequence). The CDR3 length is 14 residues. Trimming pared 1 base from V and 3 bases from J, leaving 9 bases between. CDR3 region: CASSLGGADYGYTF. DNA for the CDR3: TGTGCCAGCAGCTTAGGAGGGGCGGACTATGGCTACACCTTC. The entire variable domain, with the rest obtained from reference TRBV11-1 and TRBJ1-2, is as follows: EAEVAQSPRYKITEKSQAVAFWCDPISGHATLYWYRQILGQGPELLVQFQDESVVDDSQLPKDRFSAERLKGVDSTLKIQPAELGDSAMYLCASSLGGADYGYTFGSGTRLTVV.

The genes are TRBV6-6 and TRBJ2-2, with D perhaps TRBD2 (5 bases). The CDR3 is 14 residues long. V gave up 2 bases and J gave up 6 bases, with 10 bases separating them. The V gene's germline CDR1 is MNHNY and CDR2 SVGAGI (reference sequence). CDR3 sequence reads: CASSYEGEAGELFF. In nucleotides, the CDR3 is TGTGCCAGCAGTTACGAGGGAGAGGCCGGGGAGCTGTTTTTT.

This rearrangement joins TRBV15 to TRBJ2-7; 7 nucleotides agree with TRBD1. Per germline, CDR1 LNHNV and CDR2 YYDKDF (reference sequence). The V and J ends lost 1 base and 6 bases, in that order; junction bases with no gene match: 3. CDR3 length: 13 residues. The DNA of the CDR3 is TGTGCCACCAGCAGAGGGACAGGCTCCGAGCAGTACTTC. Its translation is CATSRGTGSEQYF.

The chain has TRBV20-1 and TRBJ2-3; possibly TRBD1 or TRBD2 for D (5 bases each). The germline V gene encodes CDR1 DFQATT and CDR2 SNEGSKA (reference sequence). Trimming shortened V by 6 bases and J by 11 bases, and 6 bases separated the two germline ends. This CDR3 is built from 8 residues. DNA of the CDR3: TGCAGTGCGGGACGGCAGTATTTT. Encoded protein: CSAGRQYF.

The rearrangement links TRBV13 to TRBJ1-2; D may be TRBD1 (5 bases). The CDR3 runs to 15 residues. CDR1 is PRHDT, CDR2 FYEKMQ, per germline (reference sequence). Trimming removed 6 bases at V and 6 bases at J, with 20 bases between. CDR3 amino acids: CASSARYEGVNGYTF. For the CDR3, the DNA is TGTGCCAGCAGTGCACGATACGAAGGGGTAAATGGCTACACCTTC.

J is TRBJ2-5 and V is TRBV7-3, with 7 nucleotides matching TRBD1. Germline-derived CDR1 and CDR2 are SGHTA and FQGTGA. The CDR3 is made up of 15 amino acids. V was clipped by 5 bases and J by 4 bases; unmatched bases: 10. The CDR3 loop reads CASSQRTGRGETQYF. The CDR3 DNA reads TGTGCCAGCAGCCAACGGACAGGACGGGGAGAGACCCAGTACTTC.

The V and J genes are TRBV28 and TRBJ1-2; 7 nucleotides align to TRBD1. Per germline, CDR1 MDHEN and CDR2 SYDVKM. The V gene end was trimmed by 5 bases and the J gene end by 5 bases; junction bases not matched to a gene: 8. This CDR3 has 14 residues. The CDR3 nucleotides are TGTGCCAGCAGTCCCGGACAGGCCGAATATGGCTACACCTTC. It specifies CASSPGQAEYGYTF.

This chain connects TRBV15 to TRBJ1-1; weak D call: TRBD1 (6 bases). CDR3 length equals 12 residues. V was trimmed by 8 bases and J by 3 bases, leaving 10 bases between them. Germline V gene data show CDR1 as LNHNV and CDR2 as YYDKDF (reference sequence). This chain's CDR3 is CATRRGDTEAFF. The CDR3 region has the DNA TGTGCCACCCGAAGGGGGGACACTGAAGCTTTCTTT.

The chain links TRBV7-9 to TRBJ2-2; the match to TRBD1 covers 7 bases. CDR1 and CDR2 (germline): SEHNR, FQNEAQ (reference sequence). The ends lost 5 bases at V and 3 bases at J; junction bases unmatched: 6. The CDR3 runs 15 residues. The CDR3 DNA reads TGTGCCAGCAGCCCCTCAGGGGGTTACACCGGGGAGCTGTTTTTT. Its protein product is CASSPSGGYTGELFF.

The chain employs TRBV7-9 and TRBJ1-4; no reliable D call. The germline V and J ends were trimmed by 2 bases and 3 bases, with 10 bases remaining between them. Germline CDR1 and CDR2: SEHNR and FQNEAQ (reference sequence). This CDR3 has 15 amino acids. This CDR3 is CASSLTAAPNEKLFF. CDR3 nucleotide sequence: TGTGCCAGCAGCTTAACAGCCGCCCCTAATGAAAAACTGTTTTTT.

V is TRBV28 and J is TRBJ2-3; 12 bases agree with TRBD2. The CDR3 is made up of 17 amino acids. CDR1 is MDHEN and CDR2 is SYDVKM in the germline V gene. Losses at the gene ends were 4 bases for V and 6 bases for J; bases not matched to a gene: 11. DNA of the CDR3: TGTGCCAGCAGTTCACAGACTAGCGGGGGAACGTTCGATACGCAGTATTTT. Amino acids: CASSSQTSGGTFDTQYF.

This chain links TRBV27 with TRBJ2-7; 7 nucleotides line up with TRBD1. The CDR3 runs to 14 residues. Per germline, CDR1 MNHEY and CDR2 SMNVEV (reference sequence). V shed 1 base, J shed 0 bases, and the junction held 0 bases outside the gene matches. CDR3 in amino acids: CASSLWDSSYEQYF. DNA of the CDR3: TGTGCCAGCAGTTTATGGGACAGCTCCTACGAGCAGTACTTC.

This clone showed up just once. This CDR3 is CASSRGQGRYSNQPQHF. The DNA for the CDR3 is TGTGCCAGCAGCCGGGGACAGGGCCGTTATAGCAATCAGCCCCAGCATTTT. The rearrangement links TRBV7-2 to TRBJ1-5; 9 positions match TRBD1. V was pared by 5 bases and J by 0 bases, with 8 bases of the junction left unmatched. In germline, CDR1 is SGHTA, CDR2 FQGNSA. This CDR3 spans 17 amino acids.

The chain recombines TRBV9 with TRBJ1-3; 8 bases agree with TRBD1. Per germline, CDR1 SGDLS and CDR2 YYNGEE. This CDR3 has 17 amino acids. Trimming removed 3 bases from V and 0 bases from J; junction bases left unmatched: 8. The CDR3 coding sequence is TGTGCCAGCAGCGCGGGGACAGGCTCCTTCTCTGGAAACACCATATATTTT. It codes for CASSAGTGSFSGNTIYF.

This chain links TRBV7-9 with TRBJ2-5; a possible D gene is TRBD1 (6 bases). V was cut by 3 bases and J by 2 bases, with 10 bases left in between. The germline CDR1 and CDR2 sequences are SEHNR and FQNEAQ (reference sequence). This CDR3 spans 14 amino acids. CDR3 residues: CASSFWTEQETQYF. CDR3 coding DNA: TGTGCCAGCAGCTTTTGGACAGAACAAGAGACCCAGTACTTC.